Below are 25 T cell receptor beta chains sequenced from a single sample in a study of T cell changes during pregnancy in multiple sclerosis. Generated by immunoSEQ multiplex PCR, the TCRdb table keeps only in-frame clones and is missing some. Among some 90,000 clones listed, roughly nine tenths were seen once. Sample: peripheral blood, taken after pregnancy. The receptors here all came from a female donor in good health, enrolled as a control in a pregnancy study.

This clone was seen a few times. The rearrangement joins TRBV5-4 to TRBJ2-7; 10 bases are shared with TRBD2. V lost 3 bases and J lost 5; bases outside the gene matches: 8. Per the germline V gene, CDR1 is SGHNT and CDR2 is YYREEE (reference sequence). The CDR3 consists of 15 residues. The CDR3 DNA reads TGTGCCAGCAGCTCACCGGGACTAGCGACCCACGAGCAGTACTTC. Protein: CASSSPGLATHEQYF.

The rearrangement joins TRBV18 to TRBJ2-1; perhaps TRBD1 as D (5 bases). The CDR3 has 14 amino acids. V lost 2 bases to trimming and J lost 9 bases, with 14 bases between them. The germline V gene has CDR1 KGHSH and CDR2 LQKENI. The CDR3 DNA follows: TGTGCCAGCTCACCATTTGGCGACAGTCTTGAGCAGTTCTTC. It encodes CASSPFGDSLEQFF.

This clone was counted a single time. The chain employs TRBV10-2 and TRBJ2-3, with 9 bases fitting TRBD2. The junction had 6 bases not matched to a gene; V was cut back by 2 bases and J by 6 bases. There are 15 residues in the CDR3. CDR1 is WSHSY and CDR2 is SAAADI in the germline V gene. DNA for the CDR3: TGCGCCAGCAGTGAGGTGCGGGGGGGAAGTGATACGCAGTATTTT. As protein: CASSEVRGGSDTQYF.

The chain combines TRBV4-2 with TRBJ1-3, with 8 bases aligning to TRBD1. J was trimmed by 0 bases and V by 5 bases; bases with no gene match: 3. CDR3 length: 15 amino acids. From germline, CDR1 is LGHNA and CDR2 YNFKEQ. The CDR3 sequence is CASSRDRISGNTIYF. The CDR3 nucleotides are TGTGCCAGCAGCAGGGACAGGATCTCTGGAAACACCATATATTTT.

The chain is built from TRBV4-3 and TRBJ1-4; no clear D. Germline V lookup: CDR1 LGHNA, CDR2 YSLEER. This CDR3 region has 13 residues. Deletions cut 4 bases from V and 4 bases from J, with 7 bases between. In DNA, the CDR3 is TGCGCCAGCAGCCGTCAATTTAATGAAAAACTGTTTTTT. It translates to CASSRQFNEKLFF.

The V gene is TRBV4-1, the J gene TRBJ2-5; 8 bases align to TRBD1. V lost 0 bases to trimming and J lost 2 bases; unmatched junction nucleotides: 5. Germline V gives CDR1 MGHRA, CDR2 YSYEKL. This CDR3 has 16 amino acids. Here the CDR3 DNA reads TGCGCCAGCAGCCAAGAACGGACAGGGCCACAAGAGACCCAGTACTTC. It is translated as CASSQERTGPQETQYF.

This clone has only one observation. V is TRBV5-1 and J is TRBJ2-5; 8 bases map to TRBD1. The J segment lost 5 bases and the V segment lost 0 bases, leaving 6 bases of the junction unmatched. Looked up from germline, CDR1 is SGHRS and CDR2 is YFSETQ. The length of the CDR3 is 15 residues. CDR3 sequence reads: CASSLAQGARETQYF. CDR3 DNA sequence: TGCGCCAGCAGCTTGGCTCAGGGGGCGCGGGAGACCCAGTACTTC.

This clone turned up a few times. The chain has TRBV7-3 and TRBJ1-1; 9 bases are shared with TRBD1. Trimming at V came to 4 bases and at J to 1 base, leaving 1 base not matched to a gene. CDR1 is SGHTA and CDR2 is FQGTGA in the germline V gene. The CDR3 consists of 14 residues. The CDR3 is CASSSGQGNTEAFF. CDR3 in DNA: TGTGCCAGCAGCTCGGGACAGGGGAACACTGAAGCTTTCTTT.

This chain connects TRBV9 to TRBJ1-5, with 9 bases matching TRBD1. In germline, CDR1 is SGDLS, CDR2 YYNGEE. The CDR3 has 15 amino acids. V shed 2 bases, J shed 2 bases, and the junction held 2 bases outside the gene matches. CDR3 DNA sequence: TGTGCCAGCAGCGTGGGACAGGGTGGCAATCAGCCCCAGCATTTT. It codes for CASSVGQGGNQPQHF.

The chain has TRBV7-6 and TRBJ2-7, with D maybe TRBD2 (5 bases). CDR3 length equals 13 residues. Germline V CDR1 and CDR2: SGHVS, FNYEAQ. Trimming cost V 3 bases and J 6 bases, with 12 bases left between them. DNA for the CDR3: TGTGCCAGCAGCTTGGATCCCGGGATCGAGCAGTACTTC. Translation gives CASSLDPGIEQYF.

This chain uses TRBV4-3 with TRBJ1-6, with TRBD1 matching 9 bases. The CDR3 is 17 amino acids. V lost 3 bases to trimming and J lost 0 bases; unmatched junction nucleotides: 3. CDR1 is LGHNA, CDR2 YSLEER, per germline. The CDR3 DNA reads as TGCGCCAGCAGCCAGGACAGGGGCGGCTCCTATAATTCACCCCTCCACTTT. It specifies CASSQDRGGSYNSPLHF.

The J gene is TRBJ2-7, the V gene TRBV27; possibly TRBD2 for D (5 bases). Trimming shortened V by 5 bases and J by 6 bases, and 17 bases separated the two germline ends. This CDR3 spans 14 amino acids. CDR1 and CDR2 (germline): MNHEY, SMNVEV (reference sequence). For the CDR3, the DNA is TGTGCCAGCAGTCCTAGGACTTGGGTTCTCGAGCAGTACTTC. It translates to CASSPRTWVLEQYF.

The rearrangement links TRBV2 to TRBJ1-1, with D tentatively TRBD1 (5 bases). V was cut by 4 bases and J by 10 bases, with 19 bases left in between. The V gene's germline CDR1 is SNHLY and CDR2 FYNNEI. The CDR3 is made up of 14 amino acids. In DNA, the CDR3 is TGTGCCAGCAGTGGAATCGACAGTGGTTTGCGAGCTTTCTTT. Amino acids: CASSGIDSGLRAFF.

The chain is built from TRBV10-3 and TRBJ2-3, with D possibly matching TRBD2 (6 bases). The CDR3 consists of 14 residues. The V gene lost 10 bases and the J gene lost 0 bases, with 14 bases spanning the gap. Germline V gene lookup returns CDR1 ENHRY and CDR2 SYGVKD. The DNA for the CDR3 is TGTGCCACCCGGGGACTGGCAAGCACAGATACGCAGTATTTT. It codes for CATRGLASTDTQYF.

The chain carries TRBV2 and TRBJ2-7; 8 positions match TRBD1. Germline V gives CDR1 SNHLY, CDR2 FYNNEI. Germline trimming cut 6 bases from V and 0 bases from J; bases unmatched to any gene: 7. This CDR3 contains 15 residues. The CDR3 spells CASRTPGTGSYEQYF. Written as DNA, the CDR3 is TGTGCCAGCAGGACTCCCGGGACAGGCTCCTACGAGCAGTACTTC.

The chain joins TRBV5-1 to TRBJ1-3; D may be TRBD1 (6 bases). CDR1 and CDR2 from the germline V gene are SGHRS and YFSETQ. Trimming shortened V by 2 bases and J by 0 bases, and 9 bases separated the two germline ends. The CDR3 is 15 amino acids. The CDR3 bases are TGCGCCAGCAGCTTTACAGGGCGCTCTGGAAACACCATATATTTT. Its translation: CASSFTGRSGNTIYF.

The rearrangement uses TRBV28 and TRBJ1-2; maybe TRBD1 (5 bases). The CDR3 loop spans 14 amino acids. Trimming removed 7 bases from V and 4 bases from J, with 16 bases in between. The germline gives CDR1 MDHEN, CDR2 SYDVKM. Here the CDR3 reads CASTNNDRLYGYTF. CDR3 DNA: TGTGCCAGCACCAACAATGACAGACTCTATGGCTACACCTTC.

V usage is TRBV23-1 and J usage is TRBJ1-6; maybe TRBD1 (6 bases). TRBV23-1 is labeled an ORF, and its function is uncertain. V shed 1 base and J shed 4 bases, with 17 bases lying between them. CDR3 length equals 18 residues. The chain's CDR3 is CASSQWKGVGVYNSPLHF. The CDR3 nucleotides read TGCGCCAGCAGTCAATGGAAGGGGGTGGGGGTATATAATTCACCCCTCCACTTT.

This sequence joins TRBV5-1 and TRBJ2-1; a weak D match, TRBD2 (7 bases). Trimming left V 1 base short and J 5 bases short, with 16 bases between. In germline, CDR1 is SGHRS, CDR2 YFSETQ. The CDR3 totals 16 residues. CDR3 sequence (DNA): TGCGCCAGCAGCTTGTTAGAGGGGGGACTAAACAATGAGCAGTTCTTC. It encodes CASSLLEGGLNNEQFF.

The V call is TRBV6-5, the J call TRBJ2-2, with D tentatively TRBD2 (5 bases). V was clipped by 10 bases and J by 7 bases, with 22 bases between them. This CDR3 is 15 amino acids long. Germline V gene data show CDR1 as MNHEY and CDR2 as SVGAGI. This CDR3 reads CATTRSYSSDGELFF. CDR3 coding DNA: TGTGCCACCACTAGATCTTACTCCTCCGACGGGGAGCTGTTTTTT.

The V call is TRBV4-3, the J call TRBJ1-1; D unclear. The germline V gene encodes CDR1 LGHNA and CDR2 YSLEER. The CDR3 totals 15 residues. Trimming removed 0 bases from V and 1 base from J, with 9 bases in between. This chain's CDR3 is CASSQDPVRNTEAFF. CDR3 bases: TGCGCCAGCAGCCAAGATCCCGTCCGGAACACTGAAGCTTTCTTT.

The chain links TRBV27 to TRBJ1-2, with 8 bases fitting TRBD1. Germline V gives CDR1 MNHEY, CDR2 SMNVEV (reference sequence). This CDR3 region has 13 residues. The V gene end was trimmed by 7 bases and the J gene end by 8 bases; junction bases not matched to a gene: 9. CDR3 protein: CASMDRVGTGYTF. CDR3 coding DNA: TGTGCCAGCATGGACAGGGTTGGGACCGGCTACACCTTC.

This chain joins TRBV7-2 and TRBJ1-1; 7 bases fit TRBD1. The CDR3 is 13 residues long. V dropped 8 bases and J dropped 0; count of bases not matched to a gene: 3. The germline gives CDR1 SGHTA, CDR2 FQGNSA. Here the CDR3 reads CASGGQLNTEAFF. The CDR3 DNA is TGTGCCAGCGGGGGACAGCTGAACACTGAAGCTTTCTTT.

The table lists this clone with a count of one. This chain links TRBV9 with TRBJ2-3, with 10 positions matching TRBD1. V gave up 4 bases and J gave up 3 bases; unmatched junction bases: 11. Per the germline V gene, CDR1 is SGDLS and CDR2 is YYNGEE. The CDR3 spans 17 residues. The CDR3 region is CASSPDSGTGVTDTQYF. DNA for the CDR3: TGTGCCAGCAGCCCCGACTCCGGGACAGGGGTGACAGATACGCAGTATTTT.

The rearrangement joins TRBV5-5 to TRBJ2-3; 10 bases align to TRBD2. Germline values: CDR1 SGHKS, CDR2 YYEKEE (reference sequence). The V and J ends lost 1 base and 5 bases, in that order; junction bases with no gene match: 7. CDR3 size: 16 residues. The CDR3 reads CASSLFTSGDIDTQYF. The CDR3 nucleotides are TGTGCCAGCAGCTTGTTTACTAGCGGGGATATAGATACGCAGTATTTT.